What follows are 26 T cell receptor beta chains derived from one specimen sequenced in a study of T cells in Graves' hyperthyroidism and ophthalmopathy. RNA transcripts yielded amplified TCR beta CDR3 regions. When the TCR CDR3 underwent first-round RT-PCR, the HTBI primer set was used. TCRdb re-called the multiplex PCR reads through MiXCR, storing one row per CDR3 protein. Of fewer than 450,000 distinct CDR3 sequences listed, about a sixth were seen once; the top ten hold 30% to 35%. Sequenced: blood. The receptors stem from a woman younger than 45 with Graves' hyperthyroidism that later progressed to Graves' ophthalmopathy.

The chain carries TRBV7-9 and TRBJ2-7; D not resolved. This CDR3 comprises 12 residues. V gave up 3 bases and J gave up 5 bases, with 8 bases separating them. The germline V gene has CDR1 SEHNR and CDR2 FQNEAQ (reference sequence). CDR3 nucleotide sequence: TGTGCCAGCAGCTTTGGTCGTGACGAGCAGTACTTC. Amino acids: CASSFGRDEQYF. Drawing the rest from reference TRBV7-9 and TRBJ2-7, the complete variable domain is DTGVSQNPRHKITKRGQNVTFRCDPISEHNRLYWYRQTLGQGPEFLTYFQNEAQLEKSRLLSDRFSAERPKGSFSTLEIQRTEQGDSAMYLCASSFGRDEQYFGPGTRLTVT.

This clonotype was picked up a small number of times. This chain joins TRBV5-1 and TRBJ2-2; D may be TRBD2 (5 bases). Germline V lookup: CDR1 SGHRS, CDR2 YFSETQ. This CDR3 has 17 amino acids. V lost 4 bases, J lost 3 bases, and 19 bases lay in between. CDR3 sequence reads: CASSPSGHTRDTGELFF. In DNA, the CDR3 is TGCGCCAGCAGCCCCTCCGGTCACACGCGGGACACCGGGGAGCTGTTTTTT.

The table lists this clonotype with a few counts. V gene TRBV5-1 combines with J gene TRBJ2-1, with TRBD2 identical over 8 bases. There are 15 residues in the CDR3. The germline V gene has CDR1 SGHRS and CDR2 YFSETQ. J lost 7 bases, V lost 4 bases, and 10 bases had no gene match. The CDR3 region has the DNA TGCGCCAGCAGCCCGGGACTAGGTTATGAGAATGAGCAGTTCTTC. Translation gives CASSPGLGYENEQFF.

This clonotype turned up a few times. The genes are TRBV29-1 and TRBJ2-1; D perhaps matches TRBD2 (7 bases). The V end was cut by 7 bases, the J end by 15 bases, with 37 bases between. The germline CDR1 and CDR2 sequences are SQVTM and ANQGSEA. The CDR3 contains 17 residues. CDR3 residues: CSAIVGGGGNEVPPGFF. The CDR3 nucleotides are TGCAGCGCGATTGTGGGAGGGGGAGGGAACGAGGTACCCCCAGGGTTCTTC.

The CDR3 loop reads CASSLGLAGVFTDTQYF. The CDR3 region has the DNA TGTGCCAGCAGTCTGGGACTAGCGGGAGTTTTCACAGATACGCAGTATTTT. This chain connects TRBV27 to TRBJ2-3; 14 positions agree with TRBD2. With V trimmed by 5 bases and J by 2 bases, 6 bases remained unmatched. Germline-derived CDR1 and CDR2 are MNHEY and SMNVEV (reference sequence). The CDR3 spans 17 residues.

There are a few counts of this clonotype. The chain combines TRBV5-1 with TRBJ2-7; D is perhaps TRBD2 (5 bases). V was cut by 1 base and J by 2 bases, with 10 bases left in between. Germline CDR1 and CDR2: SGHRS and YFSETQ. This CDR3 region has 14 residues. The CDR3 protein is CASSLYGKTYEQYF. DNA of the CDR3: TGCGCCAGCAGCTTGTACGGGAAAACCTACGAGCAGTACTTC. Supplemented by reference TRBV5-1 and TRBJ2-7, the full variable domain reads KAGVTQTPRYLIKTRGQQVTLSCSPISGHRSVSWYQQTPGQGLQFLFEYFSETQRNKGNFPGRFSGRQFSNSRSEMNVSTLELGDSALYLCASSLYGKTYEQYFGPGTRLTVT.

This clonotype was detected many times. This rearrangement joins TRBV18 to TRBJ2-7, with 9 bases identical to TRBD2. Losses at the gene ends were 2 bases for V and 7 bases for J; bases not matched to a gene: 15. This CDR3 has 17 residues. The germline V gene has CDR1 KGHSH and CDR2 LQKENI. For the CDR3, the DNA is TGTGCCAGCTCACCAATGAACGGGCGGGAGGGCCCTCGGGAGCAGTACTTC. Translation gives CASSPMNGREGPREQYF.

This clonotype was seen at least ten times. The rearrangement joins TRBV18 to TRBJ2-7, with D perhaps matching TRBD1 (5 bases). Germline CDR1 KGHSH, CDR2 LQKENI. The V end lost 3 bases, the J end lost 3 bases, and 18 bases lay between the germline ends. CDR3 length equals 16 residues. The CDR3 loop is CASSPYLNDRSYEQYF. CDR3 nucleotide sequence: TGTGCCAGCTCACCCTACCTGAATGACAGAAGCTACGAGCAGTACTTC.

This clonotype came up a few times. The CDR3 here is CATSTDAVAEAFF. DNA of the CDR3: TGTGCCACCAGCACGGATGCGGTTGCTGAAGCTTTCTTT. This chain uses TRBV15 with TRBJ1-1; the D is unclear. The CDR3 is made up of 13 amino acids. Trimming took 4 bases from V and 6 from J, leaving 12 bases between them. CDR1 and CDR2 from the germline V gene are LNHNV and YYDKDF (reference sequence). The whole variable domain, filled in from reference TRBV15 and TRBJ1-1, reads DAMVIQNPRYQVTQFGKPVTLSCSQTLNHNVMYWYQQKSSQAPKLLFHYYDKDFNNEADTPDNFQSRRPNTSFCFLDIRSPGLGDTAMYLCATSTDAVAEAFFGQGTRLTVV.

This clonotype was observed a few times. The chain carries TRBV6-1 and TRBJ2-2, with D perhaps matching TRBD1 (6 bases). Germline assignment: CDR1 MNHNS and CDR2 SASEGT. This CDR3 comprises 14 residues. The ends were cut back, 5 bases at V and 7 bases at J, with 14 bases in the middle. CDR3 residues: CASSLTGRHGELFF. The CDR3 region has the DNA TGTGCCAGCAGTTTAACAGGGAGACACGGGGAGCTGTTTTTT.

The table lists this clonotype with many counts. The gene calls are TRBV2 and TRBJ1-2; perhaps TRBD1 as D (5 bases). V lost 4 bases and J lost 5, with 8 bases in between. The CDR3 is made up of 12 amino acids. CDR1 SNHLY and CDR2 FYNNEI come from the germline V gene. CDR3 nucleotide sequence: TGTGCCAGCAGTGGGGAGGGGTATGGCTACACCTTC. Protein: CASSGEGYGYTF.

The sample holds many counts of this clonotype. The chain is built from TRBV19 and TRBJ1-1, with TRBD1 matching over 9 bases. This CDR3 has 12 residues. J lost 9 bases, V lost 6 bases, and 5 bases had no gene match. CDR1 and CDR2 from the germline V gene are LNHDA and SQIVND (reference sequence). CDR3: CASSINRGQAFF. The CDR3 region has the DNA TGTGCCAGTAGCATAAACAGGGGGCAAGCTTTCTTT.

This clonotype was recorded many times. This chain uses TRBV7-2 with TRBJ2-7; D may be TRBD2 (5 bases). Germline values: CDR1 SGHTA, CDR2 FQGNSA. The length of the CDR3 is 15 residues. Trimming shortened V by 1 base and J by 2 bases, and 12 bases separated the two germline ends. The CDR3 DNA reads as TGTGCCAGCAGCTTAGGGGCAGGAGGAACCTACGAGCAGTACTTC. Its translation: CASSLGAGGTYEQYF. The whole variable domain, remainder taken from reference TRBV7-2 and TRBJ2-7, is GAGVSQSPSNKVTEKGKDVELRCDPISGHTALYWYRQSLGQGLEFLIYFQGNSAPDKSGLPSDRFSAERTGGSVSTLTIQRTQQEDSAVYLCASSLGAGGTYEQYFGPGTRLTVT.

This clonotype was seen ten or more times. The rearrangement joins TRBV6-1 to TRBJ1-4; TRBD1 is a possible D gene (6 bases). The CDR3 loop spans 14 amino acids. The germline CDR1 and CDR2 sequences are MNHNS and SASEGT. Trimming removed 6 bases from V and 1 base from J, with 9 bases in between. CDR3 nucleotides: TGTGCCAGCAGATCAGGGGTAACTAATGAAAAACTGTTTTTT. Protein: CASRSGVTNEKLFF.

This clonotype was counted a few times. The chain recombines TRBV7-2 with TRBJ1-2; D may be TRBD1 (5 bases). This CDR3 contains 16 residues. CDR1 and CDR2 (germline): SGHTA, FQGNSA. Trimming pared 8 bases from V and 1 base from J, leaving 20 bases between. The CDR3 is CASSKVQGESNYGYTF. CDR3 bases: TGTGCCAGCTCGAAGGTCCAGGGAGAAAGTAACTATGGCTACACCTTC.

The V and J genes are TRBV30 and TRBJ2-1, with 8 nucleotides matching TRBD2. The germline V gene has CDR1 GTSNPN and CDR2 SVGIG (reference sequence). J gave up 7 bases and V 0 bases, and 2 bases lay outside the gene matches. The CDR3 covers 13 residues. CDR3 in amino acids: CAWSVRGGNEQFF. Written as DNA, the CDR3 is TGTGCCTGGAGTGTACGGGGGGGGAATGAGCAGTTCTTC.

This clonotype was detected many times. V and J are TRBV11-2 and TRBJ2-1, with 9 bases aligning to TRBD1. This CDR3 is 16 amino acids long. The germline V gene has CDR1 SGHAT and CDR2 FQNNGV. With V trimmed by 4 bases and J by 4 bases, 8 bases remained unmatched. The CDR3 DNA reads TGTGCCAGCAGCTCACCTCCGGGACAGGGTTACAATGAGCAGTTCTTC. Protein: CASSSPPGQGYNEQFF.

The chain joins TRBV28 to TRBJ1-5; D uncertain. CDR3 size: 14 residues. Germline-derived CDR1 and CDR2 are MDHEN and SYDVKM. Trimming took off 3 bases at V and 2 bases at J, with 8 bases between the two ends. The CDR3 protein is CASSFMAGNQPQHF. The CDR3 coding sequence is TGTGCCAGCAGTTTTATGGCAGGCAATCAGCCCCAGCATTTT.

The chain joins TRBV30 to TRBJ1-4; 8 bases align to TRBD1. V was pared by 2 bases and J by 3 bases, with 8 bases of the junction left unmatched. This CDR3 contains 16 residues. Germline loops: CDR1 GTSNPN, CDR2 SVGIG (reference sequence). CDR3 region: CAWSPGRGQANEKLFF. The DNA for the CDR3 is TGTGCCTGGAGTCCCGGCAGGGGGCAAGCTAATGAAAAACTGTTTTTT.

The chain employs TRBV28 and TRBJ2-1; D unresolved. There are 15 residues in the CDR3. Trimming shortened V by 4 bases and J by 4 bases, and 14 bases separated the two germline ends. CDR1 MDHEN and CDR2 SYDVKM come from the germline V gene. CDR3 coding DNA: TGTGCCAGCAGTTCCAGCTGGCTGCCATACAATGAGCAGTTCTTC. It codes for CASSSSWLPYNEQFF.

This chain uses TRBV15 with TRBJ2-5; the D is unclear. This CDR3 region has 13 residues. Trimming shortened V by 0 bases and J by 7 bases, and 9 bases separated the two germline ends. CDR1 is LNHNV, CDR2 YYDKDF, per germline (reference sequence). DNA for the CDR3: TGTGCCACCAGCAGAGATGATACCGGGACCCAGTACTTC. Its translation is CATSRDDTGTQYF.

This clonotype occurred many times. The V gene is TRBV30, the J gene TRBJ2-5, with 7 bases identical to TRBD1. This CDR3 comprises 14 residues. J lost 1 base, V lost 0 bases, and 2 bases had no gene match. Germline CDR1 reads GTSNPN; CDR2 reads SVGIG (reference sequence). CDR3 amino acids: CAWSVYRGQETQYF. The CDR3 nucleotides are TGTGCCTGGAGTGTGTACAGGGGCCAAGAGACCCAGTACTTC.

Many counts were recorded for this clonotype. The rearrangement uses TRBV19 and TRBJ1-5; unclear D gene. V was trimmed by 4 bases and J by 0 bases, leaving 16 bases between them. This CDR3 spans 17 amino acids. The germline V gene has CDR1 LNHDA and CDR2 SQIVND (reference sequence). The CDR3 loop reads CASSKSAWMNSNQPQHF. CDR3 sequence (DNA): TGTGCCAGTAGTAAGTCTGCGTGGATGAATAGCAATCAGCCCCAGCATTTT.

The sample holds many counts of this clonotype. This sequence joins TRBV7-9 and TRBJ1-1; D gene unclear. Germline V gene lookup returns CDR1 SEHNR and CDR2 FQNEAQ (reference sequence). The CDR3 contains 13 residues. V lost 1 base to trimming and J lost 3 bases, with 6 bases between them. CDR3 region: CASSLEVDTEAFF. Here the CDR3 DNA reads TGTGCCAGCAGCTTAGAGGTGGACACTGAAGCTTTCTTT.

This clonotype was counted many times. V and J are TRBV27 and TRBJ2-1; perhaps D is TRBD1 or TRBD2 (5 bases each). The CDR3 totals 15 residues. Germline V gene data show CDR1 as MNHEY and CDR2 as SMNVEV (reference sequence). V shed 3 bases and J shed 0 bases, with 9 bases lying between them. The CDR3 bases are TGTGCCAGCAGTTTTGGGGGTAGCTCCTACAATGAGCAGTTCTTC. Translated: CASSFGGSSYNEQFF.

This clonotype was seen at least ten times. The gene calls are TRBV19 and TRBJ2-1, with D possibly being TRBD2 (6 bases). Looked up from germline, CDR1 is LNHDA and CDR2 is SQIVND (reference sequence). V lost 5 bases and J 9 bases, leaving 23 bases between the germline ends. This CDR3 is built from 16 residues. The CDR3 region has the DNA TGTGCCAGTAGTCCACGAGGGTCCGGGGGAGTAACTGAGCAGTTCTTC. Protein product: CASSPRGSGGVTEQFF.